This TCR beta chain came from a study of blood T cell repertoires in COVID-19. Study-wide background: Researchers got acute and convalescent COVID-19 samples from the United States, Italy and Spain. From T cells, B-cell-depleted T cells, or PBMCs came the material, which was cDNA or gDNA.

Followed over time, Seattle patients had been enrolled while infection was active. The authors' processing: Estimates of nucleated cell counts were drawn from the amplification of reference gene primers. Data came from immunoSEQ multiplex PCR; TCRdb stores just in-frame clones and leaves some out. V and J calls and clone size are as listed in that table; D and trimming were resolved from the DNA. The data show about 46,000 clones, 80% to 90% seen once. The sequenced sample was peripheral blood. This clonotype originated in a woman of 80 years or more with COVID-19, enrolled during active disease.

Here the CDR3 reads CASSLGDKDNQPQHF. CDR3 nucleotides: TGCGCCAGCAGCTTGGGTGACAAGGACAATCAGCCCCAGCATTTT. The chain links TRBV5-1 to TRBJ1-5; D not certain. Trimming removed 0 bases at V and 3 bases at J, with 10 bases between. The CDR3 is 15 residues long. Germline-derived CDR1 and CDR2 are SGHRS and YFSETQ.